The next 10 T cell receptor beta chains were all read from a single sample in a study of T cells in localized non-small cell lung cancer. The assay was immunoSEQ multiplex PCR, and TCRdb's table has in-frame clones only and misses some. The table has some 130,000 clones, approximately 88% seen once; the top ten hold 1.7%. The sequencing here drew on peripheral blood, taken before any cancer treatment. The receptors were gathered from a female donor of 60 years or more with stage I lung adenocarcinoma.

CDR3 bases: TGTGCCAGCAGTTTCCAAAGGGGAGGGCCTGGGGCCAACGTCCTGACTTTC. Its translation is CASSFQRGGPGANVLTF. The rearrangement links TRBV27 to TRBJ2-6; the match to TRBD2 covers 7 bases. The V gene's germline CDR1 is MNHEY and CDR2 SMNVEV (reference sequence). V was pared by 3 bases and J by 2 bases, with 7 bases of the junction left unmatched. The CDR3 contains 17 residues. Filled out from reference TRBV27 and TRBJ2-6, the complete variable domain reads EAQVTQNPRYLITVTGKKLTVTCSQNMNHEYMSWYRQDPGLGLRQIYYSMNVEVTDKGDVPEGYKVSRKEKRNFPLILESPSPNQTSLYFCASSFQRGGPGANVLTFGAGSRLTVL.

The chain employs TRBV9 and TRBJ1-2, with D perhaps TRBD1 (5 bases). Per the germline V gene, CDR1 is SGDLS and CDR2 is YYNGEE. V lost 4 bases and J 7 bases, leaving 11 bases between the germline ends. The CDR3 spans 12 residues. The CDR3 DNA follows: TGTGCCAGCAGCCGGGGCGGCGGTGGCTACACCTTC. It specifies CASSRGGGGYTF.

The chain recombines TRBV19 with TRBJ2-5; 10 bases align to TRBD2. This CDR3 comprises 16 residues. With V trimmed by 5 bases and J by 0 bases, 6 bases remained unmatched. Germline CDR1 and CDR2: LNHDA and SQIVND (reference sequence). CDR3 sequence (DNA): TGTGCCAGTAGTGTACGACTAGCGGGCCACCAAGAGACCCAGTACTTC. As protein: CASSVRLAGHQETQYF.

CDR3 sequence reads: CASSLGSSGKLPQHF. In DNA, the CDR3 is TGTGCCAGCAGTTTAGGGTCATCGGGGAAGTTGCCCCAGCATTTT. V and J are TRBV28 and TRBJ1-5; D is ambiguous. Germline CDR1 is MDHEN and CDR2 is SYDVKM. The CDR3 contains 15 residues. V lost 2 bases and J 9 bases, leaving 17 bases between the germline ends. Complete variable domain (other parts from reference TRBV28 and TRBJ1-5): DVKVTQSSRYLVKRTGEKVFLECVQDMDHENMFWYRQDPGLGLRLIYFSYDVKMKEKGDIPEGYSVSREKKERFSLILESASTNQTSMYLCASSLGSSGKLPQHFGDGTRLSIL.

This clone appeared once. The rearrangement uses TRBV5-4 and TRBJ1-1; TRBD1 matches 12 bases. Trimming took 4 bases from V and 6 from J; bases not matched to a gene: 7. The CDR3 consists of 15 residues. Per the germline V gene, CDR1 is SGHNT and CDR2 is YYREEE (reference sequence). The CDR3 sequence: CASSLAGQGASEAFF. CDR3 nucleotide sequence: TGTGCCAGCAGCCTGGCGGGACAGGGGGCCTCTGAAGCTTTCTTT.

The rearrangement links TRBV27 to TRBJ1-1, with D tentatively TRBD1 (5 bases). The CDR3 contains 17 residues. Germline values: CDR1 MNHEY, CDR2 SMNVEV (reference sequence). V was cut by 0 bases and J by 5 bases, with 19 bases left in between. The CDR3 DNA follows: TGTGCCAGCAGTTTATCGGGACCGGGACCCCTGAGGACTGAAGCTTTCTTT. Translating it yields CASSLSGPGPLRTEAFF.

V gene TRBV2 combines with J gene TRBJ2-7; 10 positions agree with TRBD2. This CDR3 is 15 amino acids long. The V segment lost 4 bases and the J segment 4 bases; nucleotides outside the gene matches: 7. CDR1 is SNHLY and CDR2 is FYNNEI in the germline V gene. The CDR3 is CASSVGLAGAYEQYF. The CDR3 DNA reads as TGTGCCAGCAGTGTTGGTCTAGCGGGAGCTTACGAGCAGTACTTC.

V usage is TRBV19 and J usage is TRBJ1-5; the D is unclear. The CDR3 is 15 amino acids. V was cut by 8 bases and J by 2 bases, with 16 bases left in between. CDR1 and CDR2 (germline): LNHDA, SQIVND (reference sequence). The CDR3 spells CASRPYFIGNQPQHF. DNA for the CDR3: TGTGCCAGTCGTCCGTATTTTATTGGCAATCAGCCCCAGCATTTT.

V and J are TRBV25-1 and TRBJ2-7; 10 nucleotides line up with TRBD2. Germline CDR1 and CDR2: MGHDK and SYGVNS. The V gene end was trimmed by 4 bases and the J gene end by 4 bases; junction bases not matched to a gene: 4. The CDR3 extends over 14 amino acids. Here the CDR3 reads CASSASGSKYEQYF. CDR3 DNA: TGTGCCAGCAGTGCTAGCGGGAGTAAATACGAGCAGTACTTC.

This chain uses TRBV6-5 with TRBJ1-4; D gene unclear. CDR1 MNHEY and CDR2 SVGAGI come from the germline V gene. Trimming left V 6 bases short and J 6 bases short, with 14 bases between. The CDR3 loop spans 14 amino acids. This CDR3 is CASRGGSLYEKLFF. The CDR3 nucleotides read TGTGCCAGCAGGGGAGGGTCCCTCTATGAAAAACTGTTTTTT.